These 3 T cell receptor beta chains originate from one sample sequenced in a study of CXCR3-negative and CXCR3-positive naive CD8 T cells (dated by TCRdb to the late 2010s). The listed sequencing device is NextSeq 550. The Human TCR Profiling Kit (MiLaboratory) was used to prepare UMI-labeled 5' RACE TRB cDNA libraries. Through TCRdb reprocessing, the reads give one entry per CDR3 protein sequence; DNA is omitted. The sample table gives 80,000 to 95,000 distinct CDR3 sequences. The ten largest clones add up to roughly 1.5% of the sample. Specimen: naive CXCR3- CD8+ T cells from blood. This sample's cell subset or site label indicates: CD45RO-CCR7+CD27+CD95- naive CD8+ T cells lacking CXCR3 (TNR3-). All receptors derive from a human donor in good health. Some clones in this sample may be carry-over from other donors' samples.

The chain employs TRBV29-1 and TRBJ2-7; TCRdb gives TRBD1 as the D gene, but with no DNA this cannot be confirmed. Germline CDR1 is SQVTM and CDR2 is ANQGSEA. This CDR3 contains 15 residues. This CDR3 reads CSVEFTGANVYEQYF.

The CDR3 sequence: CASSSLSTIAGGTDTQYF. The chain employs TRBV7-6 and TRBJ2-3; TCRdb's D gene call, TRBD1, goes unchecked for lack of DNA. Germline V gives CDR1 SGHVS, CDR2 FNYEAQ. This CDR3 is 18 amino acids long.

The chain uses TRBV4-1 and TRBJ2-1; the TRBD1 assignment by TCRdb is unverifiable without DNA. This CDR3 is built from 12 residues. Germline-derived CDR1 and CDR2 are MGHRA and YSYEKL. The chain's CDR3 is CASSPPGVEQFF.